This is a list of T cell receptor beta chains from one sample in a study of naive and memory T cell subsets. TCRdb recomputed calls from the UMI-ligation and nested PCR reads with MiXCR, one row per CDR3 protein. The table lists some 150,000 distinct CDR3 sequences, about a sixth of them singletons. The sequenced sample was naive CD4+ T cells from blood. The receptors shown here come from a human donor in good health. Each CDR3 is given with its conserved first and last residue. The order of the fields is J gene, clone size, V gene, CDR3 length, D gene, CDR3 DNA, CDR3 protein. The D gene is left open where the match is weak. Not every row has a clone size; where given, it reads once, few, many or a size class.

TRBJ2-7 few TRBV5-4 18 TRBD2 TGTGCCAGCAGCTTGGTTTCTAGCGGGGAGGACATCTCCTACGAGCAGTACTTC CASSLVSSGEDISYEQYF
TRBJ1-6 NA TRBV9 12 NA TGTGCCAGCAGCGGTTACGATTCACCCCTCCACTTT CASSGYDSPLHF
TRBJ2-1 few TRBV6-5 16 TRBD2 TGTGCCAGCAGTTACCTAGCGGGAGTCCGGTACAATGAGCAGTTCTTC CASSYLAGVRYNEQFF
TRBJ2-7 few TRBV5-1 15 NA TGCGCCAGCAGCTTGGCGGGGACCGCCTCCTACGAGCAGTACTTC CASSLAGTASYEQYF
TRBJ2-5 few TRBV29-1 12 TRBD1 TGCAGCTCAAGCAGGGGGAGTGAGACCCAGTACTTC CSSSRGSETQYF
TRBJ2-1 NA TRBV10-3 17 TRBD2 TGTGCCATCAGTGAGTCTGCACCGGGACTAGTGGTGACTGAGCAGTTCTTC CAISESAPGLVVTEQFF
TRBJ2-7 NA TRBV6-5 15 NA TGTGCCAGCAGTTACTCGATCTGGGCAAACTACGAGCAGTACTTC CASSYSIWANYEQYF
TRBJ2-7 NA TRBV29-1 12 NA TGCAGCGTCGCTGGGGACCTCTACGAGCAGTACTTC CSVAGDLYEQYF
TRBJ1-4 NA TRBV28 16 NA TGTGCCAGCAGTTTATGGGGAGGTCGGACTAATGAAAAACTGTTTTTT CASSLWGGRTNEKLFF
TRBJ1-3 few TRBV2 14 NA TGTGCCAGCAATTCGGGCTCGTCTGGAAACACCATATATTTT CASNSGSSGNTIYF
TRBJ2-2 NA TRBV27 12 NA TGTGCCAGCAGTATCAGGGCTGGGGAGCTGTTTTTT CASSIRAGELFF
TRBJ2-3 NA TRBV5-1 16 NA TGCGCCAGCAGGGTCTGGGGGAGCGGCCTCACAGATACGCAGTATTTT CASRVWGSGLTDTQYF
TRBJ1-4 NA TRBV7-9 14 TRBD1 TGTGCCAGCAGCTCCAGGGGGCCGAAGGAAAAACTGTTTTTT CASSSRGPKEKLFF
TRBJ1-2 few TRBV29-1 13 NA TGCAGCGTTGAAAGGGCAATCATGTATGGCTACACCTTC CSVERAIMYGYTF
TRBJ1-4 many TRBV7-9 15 NA TGTGCCAGCAGCCGAGACCGTGCAACTAATGAAAAACTGTTTTTT CASSRDRATNEKLFF
TRBJ2-5 few TRBV19 13 NA TGTGCCAGTAGTATGAGGTACCAAGAGACCCAGTACTTC CASSMRYQETQYF
TRBJ2-1 few TRBV2 13 NA TGTGCCAGCAAGTTGGCAGCTTACAATGAGCAGTTCTTC CASKLAAYNEQFF
TRBJ2-1 few TRBV29-1 10 NA TGCAGCGTTGAAGACCGGGAGCAGTTCTTC CSVEDREQFF
TRBJ2-3 many TRBV11-2 16 TRBD2 TGTGCCAGCAGCTTAGGCCCGGGAGGGCCGGCAGATACGCAGTATTTT CASSLGPGGPADTQYF
TRBJ2-7 few TRBV10-3 16 TRBD2 TGTGCCATCAGTGAGTCGCTAGCGGGAGGGCCGGGGGAGCAGTACTTC CAISESLAGGPGEQYF
TRBJ1-2 many TRBV11-2 15 NA TGTGCCAGCAGCTTAGTCTCCGGGACAAACTATGGCTACACCTTC CASSLVSGTNYGYTF